This entry describes one T cell receptor (beta chain). What it recognizes is unknown. The sample originates from a study of T cell responses to AZD1222 COVID-19 vaccine. Study observations and caveats: Donors in the cohort were predominantly white British and more often female, and clonal diversity was possibly underestimated.

TCRdb's copy holds only in-frame clones and misses some; the assay was immunoSEQ multiplex PCR. The table includes 130,000 to 150,000 clones, around 89% detected once. The CDR3 has 14 residues. Germline V gene data show CDR1 as SGHRS and CDR2 as YFSETQ. The V segment lost 3 bases and the J segment 6 bases; nucleotides outside the gene matches: 8. Material: peripheral blood, obtained on day 0 of AZD1222 vaccination. The chain is built from TRBV5-1 and TRBJ2-7; 8 bases align to TRBD1. The clonotype was recovered from an adult in good health. The CDR3 loop is CASSYDRGGGEQYF. CDR3 in DNA: TGCGCCAGCAGCTACGACAGGGGAGGTGGCGAGCAGTACTTC.